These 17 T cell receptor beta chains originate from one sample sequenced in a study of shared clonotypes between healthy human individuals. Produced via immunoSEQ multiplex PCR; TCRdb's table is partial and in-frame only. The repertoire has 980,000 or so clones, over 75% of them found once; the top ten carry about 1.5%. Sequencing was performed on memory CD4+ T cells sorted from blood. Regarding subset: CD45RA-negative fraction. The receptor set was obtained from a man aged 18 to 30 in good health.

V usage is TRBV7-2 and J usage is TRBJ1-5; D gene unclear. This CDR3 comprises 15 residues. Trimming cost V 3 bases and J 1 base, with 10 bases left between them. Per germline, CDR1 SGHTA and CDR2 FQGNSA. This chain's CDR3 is CASSFFAGSNQPQHF. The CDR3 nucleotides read TGTGCCAGCAGCTTCTTCGCCGGAAGCAATCAGCCCCAGCATTTT.

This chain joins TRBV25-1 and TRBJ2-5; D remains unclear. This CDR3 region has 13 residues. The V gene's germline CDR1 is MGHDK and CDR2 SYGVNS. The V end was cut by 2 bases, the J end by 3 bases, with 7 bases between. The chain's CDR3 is CASSETIKETQYF. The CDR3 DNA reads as TGTGCCAGCAGTGAAACTATTAAAGAGACCCAGTACTTC.

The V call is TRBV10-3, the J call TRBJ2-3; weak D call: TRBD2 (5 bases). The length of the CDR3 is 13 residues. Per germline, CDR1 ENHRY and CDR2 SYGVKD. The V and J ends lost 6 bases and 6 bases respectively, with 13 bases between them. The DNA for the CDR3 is TGTGCCATCAGCCAACTAGAATTGGATACGCAGTATTTT. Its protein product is CAISQLELDTQYF.

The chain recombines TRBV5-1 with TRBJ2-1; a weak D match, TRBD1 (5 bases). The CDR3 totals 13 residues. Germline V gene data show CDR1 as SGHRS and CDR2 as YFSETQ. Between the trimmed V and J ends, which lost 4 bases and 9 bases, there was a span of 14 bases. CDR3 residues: CASSPIGVSEQFF. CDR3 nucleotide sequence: TGCGCCAGCAGCCCTATAGGGGTGAGTGAGCAGTTCTTC.

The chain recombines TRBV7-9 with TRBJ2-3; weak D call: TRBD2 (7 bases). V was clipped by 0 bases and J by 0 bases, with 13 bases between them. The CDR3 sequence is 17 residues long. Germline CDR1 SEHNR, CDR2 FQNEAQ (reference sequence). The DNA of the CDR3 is TGTGCCAGCAGCTTAGCTGCGGGGGCCCCTAGCACAGATACGCAGTATTTT. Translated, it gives CASSLAAGAPSTDTQYF.

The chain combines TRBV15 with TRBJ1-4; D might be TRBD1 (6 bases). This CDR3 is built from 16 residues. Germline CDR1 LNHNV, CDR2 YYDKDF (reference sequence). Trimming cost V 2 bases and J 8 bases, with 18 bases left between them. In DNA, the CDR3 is TGTGCCACCAGCAGAAAAGTACAGGGTAATCGGGAAAAACTGTTTTTT. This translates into CATSRKVQGNREKLFF. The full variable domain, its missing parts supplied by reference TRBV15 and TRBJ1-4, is DAMVIQNPRYQVTQFGKPVTLSCSQTLNHNVMYWYQQKSSQAPKLLFHYYDKDFNNEADTPDNFQSRRPNTSFCFLDIRSPGLGDTAMYLCATSRKVQGNREKLFFGSGTQLSVL.

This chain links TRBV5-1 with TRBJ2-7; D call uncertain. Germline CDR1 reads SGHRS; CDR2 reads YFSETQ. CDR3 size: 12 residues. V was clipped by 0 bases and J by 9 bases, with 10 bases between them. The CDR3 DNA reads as TGCGCCAGCAGCTTGGTTGCAGGAATGCAGTACTTC. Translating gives CASSLVAGMQYF. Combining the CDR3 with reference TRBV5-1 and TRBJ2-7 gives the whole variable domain KAGVTQTPRYLIKTRGQQVTLSCSPISGHRSVSWYQQTPGQGLQFLFEYFSETQRNKGNFPGRFSGRQFSNSRSEMNVSTLELGDSALYLCASSLVAGMQYFGPGTRLTVT.

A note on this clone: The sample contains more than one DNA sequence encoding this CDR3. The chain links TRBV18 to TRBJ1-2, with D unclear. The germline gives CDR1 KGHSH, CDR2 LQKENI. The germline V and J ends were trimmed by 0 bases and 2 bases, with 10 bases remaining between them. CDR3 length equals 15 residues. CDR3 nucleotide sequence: TGTGCCAGCTCACCACCAGAGGGCGCGAACTATGGCTACACCTTC. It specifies CASSPPEGANYGYTF.

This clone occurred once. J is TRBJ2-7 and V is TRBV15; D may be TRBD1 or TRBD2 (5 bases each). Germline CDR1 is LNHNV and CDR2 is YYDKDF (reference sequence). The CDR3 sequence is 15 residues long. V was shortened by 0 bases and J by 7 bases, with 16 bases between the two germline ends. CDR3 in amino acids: CATSRDRGGQREQYF. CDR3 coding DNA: TGTGCCACCAGCAGAGATCGTGGGGGTCAGCGGGAGCAGTACTTC.

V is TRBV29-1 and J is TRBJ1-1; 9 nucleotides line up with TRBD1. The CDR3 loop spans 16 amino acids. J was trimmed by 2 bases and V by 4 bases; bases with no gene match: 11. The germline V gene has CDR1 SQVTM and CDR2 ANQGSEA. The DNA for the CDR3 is TGCAGCGTTGGTATGAGGACAGGGGACCTAAACACTGAAGCTTTCTTT. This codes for CSVGMRTGDLNTEAFF.

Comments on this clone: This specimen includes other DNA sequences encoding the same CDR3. CDR3 sequence: CASSLGLDQPQHF. The CDR3 nucleotides are TGTGCCAGCAGCTTAGGTCTTGATCAGCCCCAGCATTTT. This chain links TRBV7-9 with TRBJ1-5; D ambiguous. The CDR3 sequence is 13 residues long. The germline gives CDR1 SEHNR, CDR2 FQNEAQ (reference sequence). V was trimmed by 1 base and J by 5 bases, leaving 6 bases between them.

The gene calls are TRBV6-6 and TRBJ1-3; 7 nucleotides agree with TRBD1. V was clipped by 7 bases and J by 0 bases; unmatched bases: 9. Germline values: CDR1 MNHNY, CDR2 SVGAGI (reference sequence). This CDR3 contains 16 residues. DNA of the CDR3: TGTGCCAGCACCCTACAGGGGCCCCTCTCTGGAAACACCATATATTTT. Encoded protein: CASTLQGPLSGNTIYF.

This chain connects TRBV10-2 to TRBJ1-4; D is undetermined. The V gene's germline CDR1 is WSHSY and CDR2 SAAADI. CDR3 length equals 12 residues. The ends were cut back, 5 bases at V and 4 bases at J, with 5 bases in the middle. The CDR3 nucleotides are TGCGCCAGCAGTCAGAGTAATGAAAAACTGTTTTTT. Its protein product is CASSQSNEKLFF.

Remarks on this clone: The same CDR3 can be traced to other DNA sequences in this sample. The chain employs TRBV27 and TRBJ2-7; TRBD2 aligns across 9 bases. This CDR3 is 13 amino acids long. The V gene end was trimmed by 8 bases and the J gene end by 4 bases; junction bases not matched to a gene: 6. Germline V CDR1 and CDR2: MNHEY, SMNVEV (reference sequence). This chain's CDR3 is CASSPGLAYEQYF. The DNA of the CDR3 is TGTGCCAGCTCCCCGGGACTAGCTTACGAGCAGTACTTC.

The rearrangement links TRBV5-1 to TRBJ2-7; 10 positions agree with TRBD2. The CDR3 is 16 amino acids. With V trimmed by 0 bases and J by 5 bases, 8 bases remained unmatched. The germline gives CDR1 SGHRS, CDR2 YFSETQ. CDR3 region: CASSLALAGARDEQYF. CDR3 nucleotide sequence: TGCGCCAGCAGCTTGGCGCTAGCGGGGGCCAGGGACGAGCAGTACTTC.

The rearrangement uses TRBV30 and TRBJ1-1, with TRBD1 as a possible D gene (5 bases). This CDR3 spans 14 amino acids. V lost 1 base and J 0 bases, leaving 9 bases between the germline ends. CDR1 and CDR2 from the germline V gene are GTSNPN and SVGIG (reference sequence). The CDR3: CAWSEGWLNTEAFF. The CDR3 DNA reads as TGTGCCTGGAGTGAGGGGTGGTTGAACACTGAAGCTTTCTTT.

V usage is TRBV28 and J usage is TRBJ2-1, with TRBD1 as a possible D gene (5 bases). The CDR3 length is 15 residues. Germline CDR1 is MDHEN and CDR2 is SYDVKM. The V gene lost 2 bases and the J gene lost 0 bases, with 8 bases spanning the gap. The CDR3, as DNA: TGTGCCAGCAGTTTACAGGGATCCTCCTACAATGAGCAGTTCTTC. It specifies CASSLQGSSYNEQFF.